This T cell receptor (beta chain) came from a study of CD8+CD57+ T cells in acquired aplastic anemia. Study at large: When averaged, DNA from sorted CD4+ and CD8+ cells came to around 3 ug.

The CDR3 has 15 residues. The ends lost 5 bases at V and 3 bases at J; junction bases unmatched: 9. CDR1 and CDR2 (germline): SGHRS, YFSETQ. With respect to this clonotype: Its specificity is unknown.

Only patients with CD8+CD57+ cell expansion on flow cytometry were chosen for sequencing. Acquired aplastic anemia of severe grade affected all patients. Receipt of therapy had not occurred in any patient by the time of blood sampling. Study results and caveats: Shared by patients and controls, around 27 CD8+ CDR3s were abundant in patients.

Investigators profiled TCR beta VDJ and CDR3 from genomic DNA template. TCRdb itself ran the reads through MiXCR, one entry per CDR3 protein. Of roughly 220,000 distinct CDR3 sequences detected, 60% to 80% appear once; the ten largest clones hold under 60%. The receptor comes from a human donor with aplastic anemia. The material sequenced was sorted CD4+, CD8+, or CD8+CD57+ T cells (not recorded which) from PBMCs. The genes are TRBV5-1 and TRBJ2-3; 7 positions match TRBD2. The CDR3 region is CASSWKRDGTDTQYF. As DNA, the CDR3 is TGCGCCAGCAGTTGGAAGCGGGATGGAACAGATACGCAGTATTTT.